This entry lists 13 T cell receptor beta chains sequenced from one sample in a study of T cell repertoires in cytomegalovirus infection. One entry per CDR3 protein, called by TCRdb with MiXCR from the reads. The table records some 680,000 distinct CDR3 sequences, about 40% of them present only once. Sequenced input: PBMCs. The receptors were gathered from a human donor in good health (CMV status not recorded). Some clones in this sample may be carry-over from other donors' samples.

As for this clonotype: This is likely a read error, given that the CDR3 carries no conserved phenylalanine or tryptophan at its end. The chain employs TRBV28 and TRBJ2-5; 9 bases line up with TRBD1. Germline lookup yields CDR1 MDHEN and CDR2 SYDVKM. The junction had 15 bases not matched to a gene; V was cut back by 7 bases and J by 6 bases. CDR3 length equals 16 residues. This chain's CDR3 is CASNPAGTGRFKTQYL. In nucleotides, the CDR3 is TGTGCCAGCAACCCCGCCGGGACAGGGAGATTCAAGACCCAGTACTTA.

V and J are TRBV6-1 and TRBJ1-2; TRBD1 agrees at 7 bases. CDR3 size: 15 residues. J gave up 2 bases and V 5 bases, and 8 bases lay outside the gene matches. Looked up from germline, CDR1 is MNHNS and CDR2 is SASEGT. CDR3 in DNA: TGTGCCAGCAGTTTCCGGGACAGAAGAAACTATGGCTACACCTTC. Translating gives CASSFRDRRNYGYTF.

The chain employs TRBV5-1 and TRBJ1-1; possibly TRBD1 for D (6 bases). V lost 3 bases and J 1 base, leaving 16 bases between the germline ends. CDR3 length: 16 residues. Germline V gene sequence: CDR1 SGHRS, CDR2 YFSETQ. The CDR3 DNA is TGCGCCAGCAGCTCAATCACAGGGAAGGGGAACACTGAAGCTTTCTTT. This gives the protein CASSSITGKGNTEAFF.

Notes on this clonotype: The junction departs from the called germline gene at one end, perhaps through a read error. This chain joins TRBV19 and TRBJ1-1, with D unresolved. The germline CDR1 and CDR2 sequences are LNHDA and SQIVND (reference sequence). The CDR3 is 14 residues long. CDR3 in DNA: TGTGCCAGTAGTCCCGGACGGATGAACACTGAAACTTTCTTT. Protein product: CASSPGRMNTETFF.

This clonotype was observed a handful of times. The chain uses TRBV7-9 and TRBJ2-1, with 7 bases matching TRBD1. V lost 6 bases to trimming and J lost 4 bases; unmatched junction nucleotides: 9. CDR3 length equals 15 residues. CDR1 and CDR2 (germline): SEHNR, FQNEAQ (reference sequence). In nucleotides, the CDR3 is TGTGCCAGCAGTTCCGGGACAGCCGCTTACAATGAGCAGTTCTTC. Protein: CASSSGTAAYNEQFF.

This clonotype was seen more than once but under ten times. This CDR3 is CASRERGGAGANVLTF. CDR3 bases: TGTGCCAGCAGGGAGCGGGGGGGAGCTGGGGCCAACGTCCTGACTTTC. The chain combines TRBV6-2 or TRBV6-3 with TRBJ2-6, with 10 bases that match TRBD2. There are 16 residues in the CDR3. Trimming removed 6 bases from V and 2 bases from J; junction bases left unmatched: 4. From germline, CDR1 is MNHEY and CDR2 SVGEGT.

V is TRBV5-4 and J is TRBJ2-7, with D perhaps TRBD1 or TRBD2 (5 bases each). Per germline, CDR1 SGHNT and CDR2 YYREEE (reference sequence). Trimming removed 6 bases from V and 3 bases from J, with 13 bases in between. The CDR3 totals 13 residues. The CDR3 is CASTRDPGYEQYF. The DNA for the CDR3 is TGTGCCAGCACACGGGACCCAGGCTACGAGCAGTACTTC.

In this sample, this clonotype turned up a few times. The chain combines TRBV28 with TRBJ2-7; 7 bases align to TRBD2. Germline CDR1 is MDHEN and CDR2 is SYDVKM. This CDR3 contains 14 residues. V shed 7 bases and J 0 bases; nucleotides not matched to a gene: 6. The DNA of the CDR3 is TGTGCCAGCAACCCTCCGGGGGGCTCCTACGAGCAGTACTTC. It specifies CASNPPGGSYEQYF.

This clonotype has more than one count but fewer than ten. The CDR3 here is CASSPTAGGSGYTF. The CDR3 bases are TGTGCCAGCAGTCCCACGGCAGGGGGCAGTGGCTACACCTTC. This sequence joins TRBV28 and TRBJ1-2; 8 nucleotides align to TRBD1. CDR3 length equals 14 residues. J was trimmed by 7 bases and V by 5 bases; bases with no gene match: 9. Germline CDR1 reads MDHEN; CDR2 reads SYDVKM.

This clonotype was seen more than once but under ten times. V and J are TRBV7-9 and TRBJ2-1; no reliable D call. V was trimmed by 8 bases and J by 0 bases, leaving 11 bases between them. Germline V gene data show CDR1 as SEHNR and CDR2 as FQNEAQ (reference sequence). The CDR3 extends over 14 amino acids. CDR3 loop: CASGEPSSYNEQFF. The CDR3 DNA reads TGTGCCAGCGGCGAGCCCAGCTCCTACAATGAGCAGTTCTTC.

In this sample, this clonotype turned up a few times. The chain links TRBV7-9 to TRBJ2-5; D is possibly TRBD1 (5 bases). This CDR3 comprises 14 residues. Germline values: CDR1 SEHNR, CDR2 FQNEAQ (reference sequence). V lost 6 bases, J lost 2 bases, and 13 bases lay in between. The DNA of the CDR3 is TGTGCCAGCAGTCAGGACACCTCTCAAGAGACCCAGTACTTC. This translates into CASSQDTSQETQYF.

This rearrangement joins TRBV11-2 to TRBJ2-7, with 11 positions matching TRBD2. CDR3 length: 16 residues. In germline, CDR1 is SGHAT, CDR2 FQNNGV. Unmatched junction bases numbered 6, after V lost 3 bases and J lost 2 bases. Written as DNA, the CDR3 is TGTGCCAGCAGCTTCCTGACTAGCGGGGCGGCCTACGAGCAGTACTTC. Translation gives CASSFLTSGAAYEQYF.

This clonotype appeared a few times. The chain carries TRBV11-2 and TRBJ2-5; 7 bases map to TRBD2. The CDR3 runs 16 residues. Germline CDR1 is SGHAT and CDR2 is FQNNGV. Trimming removed 5 bases from V and 1 base from J; junction bases left unmatched: 10. CDR3 amino acids: CASSLTWGGGQETQYF. CDR3 bases: TGTGCCAGCAGCCTAACCTGGGGGGGAGGCCAAGAGACCCAGTACTTC. The complete variable domain, with remaining parts taken from reference TRBV11-2 and TRBJ2-5, reads EAGVAQSPRYKIIEKRQSVAFWCNPISGHATLYWYQQILGQGPKLLIQFQNNGVVDDSQLPKDRFSAERLKGVDSTLKIQPAKLEDSAVYLCASSLTWGGGQETQYFGPGTRLLVL.